This T cell receptor (beta chain) was captured by sequencing in a study of regulatory T cells in long-lasting Graves disease. This clonotype was seen more than once but under ten times. Time point given: newly diagnosed GD, antithyroid drugs for less than 3 months. PBMC-derived RNA was used for the TCR library. It was an endocrinology department in Xi'an, China, that provided the patients. According to the study, TCR beta libraries were built with iRepertoire HTBI primers and CDR3-region Arm-PCR. TCRdb reprocessed the multiplex PCR reads via MiXCR and lists one record per CDR3 protein. The sample carries 420,000 or so distinct CDR3 sequences, about a sixth recorded once. The CDR3 totals 16 residues. The ends were cut back, 1 base at V and 2 bases at J, with 12 bases in the middle. Per the germline V gene, CDR1 is SGHTA and CDR2 is FQGNSA. This same sample was also part of a study on T cells in Graves' hyperthyroidism and ophthalmopathy. That paper notes: Using the HTBI primer set, a first-round RT-PCR was run on the TCR CDR3.

This receptor was taken from a woman between 18 and 29 years old with Graves disease. Sequencing used peripheral blood mononuclear cells (PBMCs), obtained at new diagnosis, from a patient treated with antithyroid drugs. The rearrangement uses TRBV7-2 and TRBJ1-3; D possibly corresponds to TRBD1 (5 bases). CDR3 residues: CASSLEGRNTGNTIYF. DNA of the CDR3: TGTGCCAGCAGCTTAGAGGGACGGAACACTGGAAACACCATATATTTT.